The present T cell receptor (beta chain) was sequenced within a study of cytomegalovirus exposure and HLA in healthy donors. Sequencing used immunoSEQ multiplex PCR; TCRdb keeps in-frame clones, though not all of them. Of roughly 150,000 clones listed, about 89% are singletons. This receptor was taken from a woman under 30 in good health and CMV-seropositive. Sample: PBMCs.

CDR3 DNA sequence: TGTGCCAGCAGCTTGGAAGGGGGGGTCCTCTACGAGCAGTACTTC. Translating gives CASSLEGGVLYEQYF. The chain links TRBV5-4 to TRBJ2-7, with D maybe TRBD2 (7 bases). Germline V lookup: CDR1 SGHNT, CDR2 YYREEE (reference sequence). The CDR3 loop spans 15 amino acids. V was cut by 0 bases and J by 3 bases, with 13 bases left in between.